Below, one T cell receptor (beta chain) is given with its context. The antigen remains undetermined. This record belongs to a study of OX40 agonist ivuxolimab in advanced cancers. Looking at the study overall: With a range of roughly 20 to 80, age averaged approximately 60 years, and about 80% were male. Past anti-PD-1, anti-PD-L1 or anti-CTLA-4 therapy was accepted, and approximately 40% had received some. Study results and caveats: Fewer expanded clones were found on average in CD4+ than in CD8+ T cells.

Sequencing was performed with immunoSEQ multiplex PCR; in TCRdb, only in-frame clones are kept and a portion is missing. This table has around 48,000 clones, about 83% appearing once. The CDR3 is 14 amino acids. Germline CDR1 and CDR2: MNHEY and SMNVEV (reference sequence). Trimming shortened V by 7 bases and J by 7 bases, and 17 bases separated the two germline ends. V and J are TRBV27 and TRBJ2-1, with D perhaps TRBD2 (6 bases). This material consisted of CD4+ or CD8+ T cells sorted from blood, taken in a trial of the OX40 agonist ivuxolimab. This TCR was sampled from an adult with an advanced solid tumor such as melanoma, head and neck, liver or kidney cancer. This CDR3 reads CASTAGTRANEQFF. The CDR3 DNA follows: TGTGCCAGCACCGCGGGGACCAGGGCGAATGAGCAGTTCTTC.